This TCR beta chain was documented in a study of blood T cell repertoires in COVID-19. Study details: The United States, Italy and Spain supplied acute and convalescent COVID-19 samples. T cells, B-cell-depleted T cells, or PBMCs supplied cDNA or gDNA.

This clone was detected a few times. Those enrolled in Seattle joined during active infection and were followed longitudinally afterward. Per the germline V gene, CDR1 is SNHLY and CDR2 is FYNNEI. The length of the CDR3 is 13 residues. With 7 bases removed from V and 1 base from J, the gap between germline ends came to 8 bases. Per the original data handling: Cell counts per sample came from amplifying reference gene primers. Libraries were prepared by immunoSEQ multiplex PCR; TCRdb keeps only in-frame clonotypes and omits some of them. V and J calls plus clone size are reproduced from that table; the DNA served to infer D and trimming. The repertoire has approximately 100,000 clones, approximately 90% of them found once; the top ten carry around 3.9%.

The chain employs TRBV2 and TRBJ1-3, with no clear D. This clonotype originated in a human donor with COVID-19, enrolled during active disease. The donor label of this sample is uncertain. Sample: peripheral blood. The CDR3 coding sequence is TGTGCCAGCACCTTCTCTTCTGGAAACACCATATATTTT. It yields the protein CASTFSSGNTIYF. The full variable domain, in which reference TRBV2 and TRBJ1-3 provide the parts outside the CDR3, is EPEVTQTPSHQVTQMGQEVILRCVPISNHLYFYWYRQILGQKVEFLVSFYNNEISEKSEIFDDQFSVERPDGSNFTLKIRSTKLEDSAMYFCASTFSSGNTIYFGEGSWLTVV.